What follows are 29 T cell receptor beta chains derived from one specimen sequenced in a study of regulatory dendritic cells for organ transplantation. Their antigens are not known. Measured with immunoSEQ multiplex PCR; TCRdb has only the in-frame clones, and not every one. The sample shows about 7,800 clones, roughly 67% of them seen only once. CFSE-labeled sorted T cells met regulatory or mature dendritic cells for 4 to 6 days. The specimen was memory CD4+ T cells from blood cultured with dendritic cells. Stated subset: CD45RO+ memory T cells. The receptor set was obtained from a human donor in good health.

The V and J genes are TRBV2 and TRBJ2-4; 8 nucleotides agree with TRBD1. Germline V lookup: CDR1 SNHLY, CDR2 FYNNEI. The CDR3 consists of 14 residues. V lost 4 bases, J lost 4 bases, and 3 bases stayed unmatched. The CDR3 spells CASSGDRSKNIQYF. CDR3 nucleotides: TGTGCCAGCAGTGGGGACAGGAGTAAAAACATTCAGTACTTC.

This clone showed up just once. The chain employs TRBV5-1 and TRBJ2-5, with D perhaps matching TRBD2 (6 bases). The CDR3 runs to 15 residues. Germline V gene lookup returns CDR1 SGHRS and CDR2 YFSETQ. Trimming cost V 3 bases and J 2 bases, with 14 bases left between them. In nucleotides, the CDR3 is TGCGCCAGCAGCTACATTAGCGGCACACAAGAGACCCAGTACTTC. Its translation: CASSYISGTQETQYF.

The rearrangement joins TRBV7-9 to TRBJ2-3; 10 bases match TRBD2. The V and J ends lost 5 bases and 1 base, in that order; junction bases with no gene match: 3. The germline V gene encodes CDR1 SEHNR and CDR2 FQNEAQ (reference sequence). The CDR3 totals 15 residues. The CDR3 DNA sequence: TGTGCCAGCAGCCGTACTAGCGGGGGCACAGATACGCAGTATTTT. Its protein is CASSRTSGGTDTQYF.

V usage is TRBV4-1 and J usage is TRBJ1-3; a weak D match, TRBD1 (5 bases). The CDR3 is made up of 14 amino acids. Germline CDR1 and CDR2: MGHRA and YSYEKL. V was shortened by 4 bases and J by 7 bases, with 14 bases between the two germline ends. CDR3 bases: TGCGCCAGCAGCCGCCCGGGGGGAGGCAACACCATATATTTT. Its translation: CASSRPGGGNTIYF.

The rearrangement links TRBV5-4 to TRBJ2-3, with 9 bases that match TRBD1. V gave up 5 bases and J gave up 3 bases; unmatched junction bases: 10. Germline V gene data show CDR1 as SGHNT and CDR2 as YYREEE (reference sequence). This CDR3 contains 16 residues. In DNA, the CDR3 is TGTGCCAGCAGTCCCCCGGGACAGGGCCCGACAGATACGCAGTATTTT. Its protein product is CASSPPGQGPTDTQYF.

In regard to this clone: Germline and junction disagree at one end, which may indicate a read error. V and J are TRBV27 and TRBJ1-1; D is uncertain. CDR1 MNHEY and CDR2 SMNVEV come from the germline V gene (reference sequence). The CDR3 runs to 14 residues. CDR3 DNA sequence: TGTGCCAACAGTTCGCGGACTGAGAACACTGAAGCTTTCTTT. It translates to CANSSRTENTEAFF.

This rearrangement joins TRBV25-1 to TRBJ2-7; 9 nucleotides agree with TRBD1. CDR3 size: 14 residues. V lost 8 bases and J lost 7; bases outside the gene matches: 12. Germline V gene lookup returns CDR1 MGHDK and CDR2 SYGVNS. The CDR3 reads CASLSGTGTLEQYF. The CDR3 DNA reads TGTGCCAGCCTCTCCGGGACAGGGACGTTGGAGCAGTACTTC.

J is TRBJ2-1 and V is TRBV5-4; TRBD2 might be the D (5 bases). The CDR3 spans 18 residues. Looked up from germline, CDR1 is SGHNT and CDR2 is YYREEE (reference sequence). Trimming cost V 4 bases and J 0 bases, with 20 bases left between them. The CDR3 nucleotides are TGTGCCAGCAGCCAAAAACCCTTCGGGGTCAGCTCCTACAATGAGCAGTTCTTC. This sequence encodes CASSQKPFGVSSYNEQFF.

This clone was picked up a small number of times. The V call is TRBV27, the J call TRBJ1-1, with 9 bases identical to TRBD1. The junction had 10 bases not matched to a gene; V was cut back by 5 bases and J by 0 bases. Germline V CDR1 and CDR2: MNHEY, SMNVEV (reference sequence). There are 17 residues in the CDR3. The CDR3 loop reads CASSPLTGGGMNTEAFF. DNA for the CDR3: TGTGCCAGCAGTCCCTTGACAGGGGGAGGGATGAACACTGAAGCTTTCTTT.

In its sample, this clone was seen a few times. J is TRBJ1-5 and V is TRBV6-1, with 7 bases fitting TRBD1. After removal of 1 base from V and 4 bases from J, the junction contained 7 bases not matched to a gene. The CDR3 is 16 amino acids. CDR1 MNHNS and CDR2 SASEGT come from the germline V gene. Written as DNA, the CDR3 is TGTGCCAGCAGTGAAGACCAGGGGGGACTTAATCAGCCCCAGCATTTT. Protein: CASSEDQGGLNQPQHF.

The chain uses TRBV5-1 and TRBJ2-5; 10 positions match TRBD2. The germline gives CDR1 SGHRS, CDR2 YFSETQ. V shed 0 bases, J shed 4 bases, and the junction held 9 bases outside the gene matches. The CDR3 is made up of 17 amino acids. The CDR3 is CASSLASGGAAGETQYF. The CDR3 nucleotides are TGCGCCAGCAGCTTGGCCAGCGGGGGGGCCGCCGGAGAGACCCAGTACTTC.

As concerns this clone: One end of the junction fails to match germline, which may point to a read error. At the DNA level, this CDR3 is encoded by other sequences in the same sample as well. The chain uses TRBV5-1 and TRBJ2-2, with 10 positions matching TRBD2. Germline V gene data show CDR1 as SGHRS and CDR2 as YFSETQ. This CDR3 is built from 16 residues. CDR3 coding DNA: TGCGCTAGCAGTAATAGCGGGGGGCCGAACACCGGGGAGCTGTTTTTT. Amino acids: CASSNSGGPNTGELFF.

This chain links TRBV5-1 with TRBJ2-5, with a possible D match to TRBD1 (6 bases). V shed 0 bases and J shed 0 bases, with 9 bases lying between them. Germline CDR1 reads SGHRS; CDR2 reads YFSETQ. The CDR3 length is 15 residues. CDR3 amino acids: CASSLVGGDQETQYF. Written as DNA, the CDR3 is TGCGCCAGCAGCTTGGTAGGGGGAGACCAAGAGACCCAGTACTTC.

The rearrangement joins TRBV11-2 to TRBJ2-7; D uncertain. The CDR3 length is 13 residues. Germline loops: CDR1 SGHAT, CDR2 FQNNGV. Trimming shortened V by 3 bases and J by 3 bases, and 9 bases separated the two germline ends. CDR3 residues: CASSFVIDYEQYF. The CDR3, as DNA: TGTGCCAGCAGCTTCGTGATAGACTACGAGCAGTACTTC.

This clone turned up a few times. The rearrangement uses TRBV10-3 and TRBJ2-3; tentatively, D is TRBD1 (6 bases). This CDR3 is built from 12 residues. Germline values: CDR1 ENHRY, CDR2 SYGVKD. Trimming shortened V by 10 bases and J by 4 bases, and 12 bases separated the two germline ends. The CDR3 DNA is TGTGCCACGTGGACAGTCGCAGATACGCAGTATTTT. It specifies CATWTVADTQYF.

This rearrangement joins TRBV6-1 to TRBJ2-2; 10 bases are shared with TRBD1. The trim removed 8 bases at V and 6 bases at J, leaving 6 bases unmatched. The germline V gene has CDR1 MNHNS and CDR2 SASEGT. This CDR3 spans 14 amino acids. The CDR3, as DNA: TGTGCCAGCCGACAGGGGGCGGGTGCCGGGGAGCTGTTTTTT. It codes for CASRQGAGAGELFF.

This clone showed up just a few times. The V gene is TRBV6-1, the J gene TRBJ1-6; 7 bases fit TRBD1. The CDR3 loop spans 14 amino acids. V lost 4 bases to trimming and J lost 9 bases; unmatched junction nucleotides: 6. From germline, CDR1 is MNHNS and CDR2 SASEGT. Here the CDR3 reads CASSAGTESSPLHF. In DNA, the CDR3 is TGTGCCAGCAGTGCCGGGACAGAAAGTTCACCCCTCCACTTT.

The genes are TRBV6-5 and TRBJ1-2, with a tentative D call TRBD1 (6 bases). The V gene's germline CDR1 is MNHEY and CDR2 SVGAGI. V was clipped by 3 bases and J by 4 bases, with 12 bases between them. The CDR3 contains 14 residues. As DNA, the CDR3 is TGTGCCAGCAGTTATTCGGTCAGGGGCTATGGCTACACCTTC. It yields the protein CASSYSVRGYGYTF.

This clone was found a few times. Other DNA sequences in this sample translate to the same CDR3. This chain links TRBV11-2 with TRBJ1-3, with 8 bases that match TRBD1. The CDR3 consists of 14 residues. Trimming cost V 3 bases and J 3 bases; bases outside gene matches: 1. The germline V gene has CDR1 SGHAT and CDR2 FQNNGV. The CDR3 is CASSFTGGGNTIYF. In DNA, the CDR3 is TGTGCCAGCAGCTTTACAGGGGGTGGAAACACCATATATTTT.

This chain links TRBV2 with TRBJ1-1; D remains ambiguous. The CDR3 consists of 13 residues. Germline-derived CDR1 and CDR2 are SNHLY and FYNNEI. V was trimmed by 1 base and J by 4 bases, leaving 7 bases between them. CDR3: CASSEVRSTEAFF. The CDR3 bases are TGTGCCAGCAGTGAAGTCAGAAGCACTGAAGCTTTCTTT.

Written as DNA, the CDR3 is TGTGCCAGCAGCCCTGACGGGAGCTCCTACGAGCAGTACTTC. Translation gives CASSPDGSSYEQYF. The chain links TRBV5-4 to TRBJ2-7, with D possibly TRBD2 on 6 matching bases. Germline loops: CDR1 SGHNT, CDR2 YYREEE (reference sequence). V shed 4 bases and J shed 0 bases, with 11 bases lying between them. This CDR3 contains 14 residues.

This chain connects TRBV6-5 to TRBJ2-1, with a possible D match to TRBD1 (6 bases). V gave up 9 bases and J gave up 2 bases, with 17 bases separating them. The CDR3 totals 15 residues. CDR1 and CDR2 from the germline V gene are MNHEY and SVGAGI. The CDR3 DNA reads TGTGCCAGTAGAAAGGGACCAGGGGCCTACAATGAGCAGTTCTTC. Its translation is CASRKGPGAYNEQFF.

The CDR3 protein is CASSPQGVTGSSGELFF. The CDR3 DNA follows: TGCGCCAGCAGCCCGCAGGGCGTGACAGGGTCGAGCGGGGAGCTGTTTTTT. The chain employs TRBV5-1 and TRBJ2-2; 7 nucleotides line up with TRBD1. Losses at the gene ends were 4 bases for V and 7 bases for J; bases not matched to a gene: 16. The CDR3 loop spans 17 amino acids. From germline, CDR1 is SGHRS and CDR2 YFSETQ.

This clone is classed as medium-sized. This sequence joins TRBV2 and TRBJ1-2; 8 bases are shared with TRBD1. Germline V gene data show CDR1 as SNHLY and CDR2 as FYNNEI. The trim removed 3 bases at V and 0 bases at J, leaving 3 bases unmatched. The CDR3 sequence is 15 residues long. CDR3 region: CASSDRGQANYGYTF. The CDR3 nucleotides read TGTGCCAGCAGTGACAGGGGGCAAGCTAACTATGGCTACACCTTC.

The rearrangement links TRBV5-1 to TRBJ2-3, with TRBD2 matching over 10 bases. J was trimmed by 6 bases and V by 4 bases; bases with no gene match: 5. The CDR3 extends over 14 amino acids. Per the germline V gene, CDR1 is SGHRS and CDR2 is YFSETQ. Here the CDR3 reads CASSISGGKDTQYF. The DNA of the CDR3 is TGCGCCAGCAGCATTAGCGGGGGGAAGGATACGCAGTATTTT.

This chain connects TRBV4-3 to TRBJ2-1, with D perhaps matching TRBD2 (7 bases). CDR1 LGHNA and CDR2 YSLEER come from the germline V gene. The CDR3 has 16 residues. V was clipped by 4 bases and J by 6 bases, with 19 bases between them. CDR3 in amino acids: CASSRTWRGPLNEQFF. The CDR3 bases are TGCGCCAGCAGCCGGACCTGGCGGGGGCCCCTCAATGAGCAGTTCTTC.

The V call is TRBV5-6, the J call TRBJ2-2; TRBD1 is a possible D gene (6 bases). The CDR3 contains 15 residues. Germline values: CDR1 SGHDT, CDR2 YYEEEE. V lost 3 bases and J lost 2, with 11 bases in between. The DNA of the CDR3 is TGTGCCAGCAGCTCTTGGGGGACAAACACCGGGGAGCTGTTTTTT. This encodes CASSSWGTNTGELFF.

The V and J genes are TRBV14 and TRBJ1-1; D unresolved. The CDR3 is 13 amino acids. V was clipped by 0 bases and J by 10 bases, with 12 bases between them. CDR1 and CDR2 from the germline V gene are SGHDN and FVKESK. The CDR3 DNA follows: TGTGCCAGCAGCCAAGATCTTCGGGGAAGAGCTTTCTTT. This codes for CASSQDLRGRAFF.

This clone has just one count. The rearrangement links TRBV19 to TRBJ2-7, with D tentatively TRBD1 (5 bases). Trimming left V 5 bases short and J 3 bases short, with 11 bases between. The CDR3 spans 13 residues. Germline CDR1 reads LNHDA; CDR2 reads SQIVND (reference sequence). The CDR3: CASSSQGIYEQYF. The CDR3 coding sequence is TGTGCCAGTAGTTCTCAGGGAATCTACGAGCAGTACTTC. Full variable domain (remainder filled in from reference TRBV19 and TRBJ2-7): DGGITQSPKYLFRKEGQNVTLSCEQNLNHDAMYWYRQDPGQGLRLIYYSQIVNDFQKGDIAEGYSVSREKKESFPLTVTSAQKNPTAFYLCASSSQGIYEQYFGPGTRLTVT.